This T cell receptor (beta chain) came from a study of tissue T cells after allogeneic stem cell transplantation. V dropped 0 bases and J dropped 0 bases, with 7 bases sitting between them. Germline V gene sequence: CDR1 GTSNPN, CDR2 SVGIG (reference sequence). The CDR3 is made up of 14 amino acids. The repertoire was sequenced with immunoSEQ multiplex PCR; TCRdb's copy has only in-frame clones and lacks some. The sample includes approximately 8,800 clones, around 50% of them seen just once. The chain carries TRBV30 and TRBJ2-3, with no clear D. This TCR derives from a female donor of 60 years or more with lung cancer. The source was tissue from the jejunum, collected at autopsy. CDR3 sequence: CAWSVLSSTDTQYF. The CDR3 DNA is TGTGCCTGGAGTGTACTATCCAGCACAGATACGCAGTATTTT.